This record covers a single TCR beta chain. The antigen is unknown. These data come from a study of cytotoxic CD8 clonotypes in ibrutinib-treated CLL. Findings and caveats of the study: Public clonotypes were uncommon and contracted or stayed stable on treatment.

Some clones are missing from TCRdb's copy, which holds only in-frame ones; the method was immunoSEQ multiplex PCR. This sample yields about 29,000 clones, of which approximately 85% are seen a single time; approximately 8.1% belongs to the top ten. V was pared by 3 bases and J by 0 bases, with 11 bases between. This CDR3 comprises 15 residues. The germline gives CDR1 SGDLS, CDR2 YYNGEE. Sequences were derived from PBMCs, sampled after 24 months of ibrutinib treatment. The chain uses TRBV9 and TRBJ2-3, with D perhaps TRBD1 or TRBD2 (5 bases each). The TCR originated in a human donor with chronic lymphocytic leukemia. CDR3 loop: CASSARDQSTDTQYF. CDR3 DNA: TGTGCCAGCAGCGCCCGGGACCAGAGCACAGATACGCAGTATTTT.